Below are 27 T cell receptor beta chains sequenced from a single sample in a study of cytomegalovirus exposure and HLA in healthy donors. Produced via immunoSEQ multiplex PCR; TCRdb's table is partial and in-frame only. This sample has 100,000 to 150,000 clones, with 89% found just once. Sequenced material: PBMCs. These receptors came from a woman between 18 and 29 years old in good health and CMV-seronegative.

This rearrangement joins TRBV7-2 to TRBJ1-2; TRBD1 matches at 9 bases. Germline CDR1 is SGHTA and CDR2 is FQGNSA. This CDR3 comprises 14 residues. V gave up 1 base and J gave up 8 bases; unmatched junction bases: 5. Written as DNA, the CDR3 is TGTGCCAGCAGCTTAGGCGACAGGGGGTTAGGCTACACCTTC. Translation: CASSLGDRGLGYTF. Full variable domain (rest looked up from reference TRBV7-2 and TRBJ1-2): GAGVSQSPSNKVTEKGKDVELRCDPISGHTALYWYRQSLGQGLEFLIYFQGNSAPDKSGLPSDRFSAERTGGSVSTLTIQRTQQEDSAVYLCASSLGDRGLGYTFGSGTRLTVV.

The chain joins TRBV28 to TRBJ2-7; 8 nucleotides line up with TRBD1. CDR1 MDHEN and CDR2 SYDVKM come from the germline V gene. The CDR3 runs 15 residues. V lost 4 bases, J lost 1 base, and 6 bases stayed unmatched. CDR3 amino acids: CASSSSRGPSYEQYF. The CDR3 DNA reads TGTGCCAGCAGTTCGAGCAGGGGGCCGTCCTACGAGCAGTACTTC.

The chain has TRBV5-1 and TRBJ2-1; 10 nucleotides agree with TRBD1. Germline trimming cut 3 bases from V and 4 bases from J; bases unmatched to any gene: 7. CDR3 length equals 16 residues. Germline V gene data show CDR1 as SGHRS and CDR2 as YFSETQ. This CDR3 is CASSSHGQGDYNEQFF. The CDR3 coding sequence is TGCGCCAGCAGCTCCCATGGACAGGGGGATTACAATGAGCAGTTCTTC.

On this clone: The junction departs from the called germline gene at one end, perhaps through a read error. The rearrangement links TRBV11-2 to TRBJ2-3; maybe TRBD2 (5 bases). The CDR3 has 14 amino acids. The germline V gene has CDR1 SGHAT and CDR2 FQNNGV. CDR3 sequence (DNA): TGTGCCAGCAGTTTCCCCGGAGGCACGGATACGCAGTATTTT. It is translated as CASSFPGGTDTQYF.

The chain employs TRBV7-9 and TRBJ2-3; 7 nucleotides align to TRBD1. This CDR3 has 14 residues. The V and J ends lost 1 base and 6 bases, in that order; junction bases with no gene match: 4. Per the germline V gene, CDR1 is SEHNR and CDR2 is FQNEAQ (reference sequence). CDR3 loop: CASSLEGAPDTQYF. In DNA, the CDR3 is TGTGCCAGCAGCTTAGAGGGGGCCCCCGATACGCAGTATTTT.

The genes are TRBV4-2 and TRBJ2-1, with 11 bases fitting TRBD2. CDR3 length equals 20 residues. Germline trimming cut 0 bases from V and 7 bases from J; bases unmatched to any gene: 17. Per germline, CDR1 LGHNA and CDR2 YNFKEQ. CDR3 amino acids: CASSQEAGKIAGGPGNEQFF. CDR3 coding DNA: TGTGCCAGCAGCCAAGAGGCCGGGAAAATAGCGGGAGGGCCGGGGAATGAGCAGTTCTTC.

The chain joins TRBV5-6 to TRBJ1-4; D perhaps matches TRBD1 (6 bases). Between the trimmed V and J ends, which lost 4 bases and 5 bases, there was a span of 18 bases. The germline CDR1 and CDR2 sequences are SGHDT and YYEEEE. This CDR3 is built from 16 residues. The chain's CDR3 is CASSPSPGQVNEKLFF. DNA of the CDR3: TGTGCCAGCAGCCCGAGTCCGGGACAAGTAAATGAAAAACTGTTTTTT.

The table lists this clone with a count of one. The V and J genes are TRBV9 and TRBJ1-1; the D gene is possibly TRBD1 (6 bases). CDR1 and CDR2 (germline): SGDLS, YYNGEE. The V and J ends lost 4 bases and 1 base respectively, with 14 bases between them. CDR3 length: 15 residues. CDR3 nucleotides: TGTGCCAGCAGCTCGAGTGGGGGCCGGAACACTGAAGCTTTCTTT. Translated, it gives CASSSSGGRNTEAFF.

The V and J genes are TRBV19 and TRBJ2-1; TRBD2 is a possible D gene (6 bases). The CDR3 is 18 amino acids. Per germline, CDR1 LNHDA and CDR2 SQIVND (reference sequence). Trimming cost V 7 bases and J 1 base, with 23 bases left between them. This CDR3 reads CASNSGLVFRGSYNEQFF. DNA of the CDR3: TGTGCCAGTAATTCGGGACTCGTCTTTCGCGGGTCCTACAATGAGCAGTTCTTC.

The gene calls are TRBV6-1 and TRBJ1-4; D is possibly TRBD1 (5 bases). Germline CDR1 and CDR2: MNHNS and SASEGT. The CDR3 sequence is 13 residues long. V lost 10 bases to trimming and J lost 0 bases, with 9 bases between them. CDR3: CAIKGPTNEKLFF. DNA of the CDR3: TGTGCCATTAAGGGGCCAACTAATGAAAAACTGTTTTTT.

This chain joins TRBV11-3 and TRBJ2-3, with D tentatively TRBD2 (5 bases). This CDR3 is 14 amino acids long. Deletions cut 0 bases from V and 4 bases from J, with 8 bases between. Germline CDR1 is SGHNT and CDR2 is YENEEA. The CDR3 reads CASSLESGADTQYF. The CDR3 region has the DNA TGTGCCAGCAGCTTAGAGTCCGGGGCAGATACGCAGTATTTT. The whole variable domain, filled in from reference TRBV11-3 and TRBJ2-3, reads EAGVVQSPRYKIIEKKQPVAFWCNPISGHNTLYWYLQNLGQGPELLIRYENEEAVDDSQLPKDRFSAERLKGVDSTLKIQPAELGDSAVYLCASSLESGADTQYFGPGTRLTVL.

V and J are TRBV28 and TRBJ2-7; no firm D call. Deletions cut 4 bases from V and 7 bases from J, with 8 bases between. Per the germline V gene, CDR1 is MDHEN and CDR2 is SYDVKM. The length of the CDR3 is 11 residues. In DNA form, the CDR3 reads TGTGCCAGCAGTTCATCCCGGGAGCAGTACGTC. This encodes CASSSSREQYV.

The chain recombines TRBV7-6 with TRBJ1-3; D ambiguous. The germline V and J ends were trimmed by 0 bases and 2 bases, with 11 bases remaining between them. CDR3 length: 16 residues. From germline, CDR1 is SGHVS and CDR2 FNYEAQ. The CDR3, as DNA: TGTGCCAGCAGCTTAGCTGCGGATTTGACTGGAAACACCATATATTTT. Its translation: CASSLAADLTGNTIYF.

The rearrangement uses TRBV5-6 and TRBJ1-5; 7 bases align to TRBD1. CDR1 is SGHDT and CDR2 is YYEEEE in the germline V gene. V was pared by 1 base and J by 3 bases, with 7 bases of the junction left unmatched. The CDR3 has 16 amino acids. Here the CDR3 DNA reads TGTGCCAGCAGCTTGTCGACAGGGACGTTCAATCAGCCCCAGCATTTT. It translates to CASSLSTGTFNQPQHF.

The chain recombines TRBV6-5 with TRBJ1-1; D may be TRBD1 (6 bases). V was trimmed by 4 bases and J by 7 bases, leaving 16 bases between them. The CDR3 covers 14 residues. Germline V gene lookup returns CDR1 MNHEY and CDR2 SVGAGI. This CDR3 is CASSSRGPENEAFF. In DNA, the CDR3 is TGTGCCAGCAGTTCCAGGGGACCGGAGAATGAAGCTTTCTTT.

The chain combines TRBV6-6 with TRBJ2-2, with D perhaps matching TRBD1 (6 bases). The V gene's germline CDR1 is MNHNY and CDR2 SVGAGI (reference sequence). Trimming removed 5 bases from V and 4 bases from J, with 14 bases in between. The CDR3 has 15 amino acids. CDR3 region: CASSVRQAPTGELFF. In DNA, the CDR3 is TGTGCCAGCAGTGTTCGACAGGCACCCACCGGGGAGCTGTTTTTT.

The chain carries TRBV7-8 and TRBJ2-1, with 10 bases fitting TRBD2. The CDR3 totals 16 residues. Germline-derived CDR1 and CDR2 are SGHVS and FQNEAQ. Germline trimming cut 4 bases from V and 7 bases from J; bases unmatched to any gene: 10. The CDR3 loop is CASSSRRLAGLNEQFF. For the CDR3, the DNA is TGTGCCAGCAGCTCCCGACGACTAGCGGGCCTAAATGAGCAGTTCTTC.

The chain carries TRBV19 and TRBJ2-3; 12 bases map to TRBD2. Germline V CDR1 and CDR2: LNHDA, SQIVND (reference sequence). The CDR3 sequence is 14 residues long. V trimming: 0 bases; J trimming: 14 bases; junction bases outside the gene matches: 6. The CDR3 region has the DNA TGTGCCAGTAGTATAGAGGCTAGCGGGGGGGCCCGGTATTTT. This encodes CASSIEASGGARYF.

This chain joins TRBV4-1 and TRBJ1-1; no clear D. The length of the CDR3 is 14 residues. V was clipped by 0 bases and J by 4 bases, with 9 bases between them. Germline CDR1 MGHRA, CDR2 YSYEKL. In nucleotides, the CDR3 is TGCGCCAGCAGCCAAGATAGTGACATCACTGAAGCTTTCTTT. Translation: CASSQDSDITEAFF.

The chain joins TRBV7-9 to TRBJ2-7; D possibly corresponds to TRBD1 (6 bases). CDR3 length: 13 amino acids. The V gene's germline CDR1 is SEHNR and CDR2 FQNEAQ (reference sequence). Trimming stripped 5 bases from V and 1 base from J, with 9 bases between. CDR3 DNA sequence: TGTGCCAGCAGCCCGGACAGATCCTACGAGCAGTACTTC. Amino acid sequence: CASSPDRSYEQYF.

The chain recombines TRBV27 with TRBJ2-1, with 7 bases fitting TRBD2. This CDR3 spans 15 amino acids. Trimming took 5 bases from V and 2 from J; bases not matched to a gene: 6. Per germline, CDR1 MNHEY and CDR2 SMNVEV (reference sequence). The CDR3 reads CASSRGGDAYNEQFF. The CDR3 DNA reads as TGTGCCAGCAGTAGGGGAGGGGACGCCTACAATGAGCAGTTCTTC.

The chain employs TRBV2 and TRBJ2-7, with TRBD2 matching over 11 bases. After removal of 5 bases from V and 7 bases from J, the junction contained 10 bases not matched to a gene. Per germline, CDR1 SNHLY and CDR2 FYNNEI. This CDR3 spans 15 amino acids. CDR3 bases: TGTGCCAGCAGTCTCTACGGGACTAGCGGCTATGAGCAGTACTTC. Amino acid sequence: CASSLYGTSGYEQYF.

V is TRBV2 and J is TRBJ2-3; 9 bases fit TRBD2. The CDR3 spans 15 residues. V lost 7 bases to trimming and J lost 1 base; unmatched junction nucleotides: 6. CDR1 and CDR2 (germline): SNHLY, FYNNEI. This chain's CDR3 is CASTSGALRTDTQYF. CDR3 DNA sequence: TGTGCCAGCACTAGCGGGGCCCTCCGCACAGATACGCAGTATTTT.

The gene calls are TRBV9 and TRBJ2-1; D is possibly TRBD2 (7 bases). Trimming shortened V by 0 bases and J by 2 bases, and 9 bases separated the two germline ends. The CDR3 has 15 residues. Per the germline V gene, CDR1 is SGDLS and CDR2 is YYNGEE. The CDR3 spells CASSVGGGPYNEQFF. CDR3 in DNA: TGTGCCAGCAGCGTAGGCGGGGGCCCCTACAATGAGCAGTTCTTC. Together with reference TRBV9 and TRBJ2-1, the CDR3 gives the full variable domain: DSGVTQTPKHLITATGQRVTLRCSPRSGDLSVYWYQQSLDQGLQFLIQYYNGEERAKGNILERFSAQQFPDLHSELNLSSLELGDSALYFCASSVGGGPYNEQFFGPGTRLTVL.

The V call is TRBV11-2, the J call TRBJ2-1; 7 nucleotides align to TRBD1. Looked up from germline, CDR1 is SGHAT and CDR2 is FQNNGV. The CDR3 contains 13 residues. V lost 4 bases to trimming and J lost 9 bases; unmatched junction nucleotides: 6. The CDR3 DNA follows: TGTGCCAGCAGCTGGACAGGTAAAGTTGAGCAGTTCTTC. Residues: CASSWTGKVEQFF.

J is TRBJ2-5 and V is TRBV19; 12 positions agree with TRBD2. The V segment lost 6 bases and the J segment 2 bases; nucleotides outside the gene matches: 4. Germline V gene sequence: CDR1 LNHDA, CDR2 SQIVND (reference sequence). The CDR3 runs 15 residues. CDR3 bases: TGTGCCAGTAGCCCCCTAGCGGGAGGGCAAGAGACCCAGTACTTC. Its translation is CASSPLAGGQETQYF.

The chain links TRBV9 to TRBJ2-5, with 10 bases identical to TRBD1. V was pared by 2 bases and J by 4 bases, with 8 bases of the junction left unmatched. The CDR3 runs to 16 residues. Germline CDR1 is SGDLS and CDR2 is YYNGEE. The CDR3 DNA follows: TGTGCCAGCAGCGTTTTCCGGGACAGGGGAGGAGAGACCCAGTACTTC. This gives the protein CASSVFRDRGGETQYF.